These 5 T cell receptor beta chains were sequenced from one sample in a study of shared T cell receptors in the human thymus. Assay: immunoSEQ multiplex PCR; the TCRdb copy retains only in-frame clones and omits some. The table shows about 380,000 clones, with 95% occurring only once. What was sequenced was thymocytes. The receptors shown here come from a human donor.

The chain uses TRBV7-2 and TRBJ2-3, with a possible D match to TRBD1 (5 bases). The germline V and J ends were trimmed by 1 base and 2 bases, with 10 bases remaining between them. This CDR3 is 15 amino acids long. The germline gives CDR1 SGHTA, CDR2 FQGNSA. CDR3 DNA sequence: TGTGCCAGCAGCTTAGTATTACAGGTCACAGATACGCAGTATTTT. Encoded protein: CASSLVLQVTDTQYF.

The CDR3 protein is CASGKALAGGLNEQFF. The CDR3 DNA is TGTGCCAGCGGCAAAGCACTAGCGGGAGGACTCAATGAGCAGTTCTTC. The J gene is TRBJ2-1, the V gene TRBV7-9; TRBD2 agrees at 12 bases. This CDR3 has 16 residues. Germline CDR1 and CDR2: SEHNR and FQNEAQ (reference sequence). J gave up 6 bases and V 8 bases, and 11 bases lay outside the gene matches.

The V gene is TRBV4-1, the J gene TRBJ2-1; 8 bases align to TRBD2. The J segment lost 4 bases and the V segment lost 1 base, leaving 12 bases of the junction unmatched. Germline values: CDR1 MGHRA, CDR2 YSYEKL. The CDR3 runs to 18 residues. The chain's CDR3 is CASSQVGRVRRSYNEQFF. CDR3 DNA: TGCGCCAGCAGCCAAGTCGGGAGGGTACGGAGGAGTTACAATGAGCAGTTCTTC.

V is TRBV18 and J is TRBJ1-3; perhaps TRBD1 as D (6 bases). V gave up 6 bases and J gave up 4 bases, with 16 bases separating them. The CDR3 runs to 15 residues. From germline, CDR1 is KGHSH and CDR2 LQKENI. The CDR3 nucleotides read TGTGCCAGCTCCCACACAGGGCCCTCGGGAAACACCATATATTTT. Amino acids: CASSHTGPSGNTIYF. Together with reference TRBV18 and TRBJ1-3, the CDR3 gives the full variable domain: NAGVMQNPRHLVRRRGQEARLRCSPMKGHSHVYWYRQLPEEGLKFMVYLQKENIIDESGMPKERFSAEFPKEGPSILRIQQVVRGDSAAYFCASSHTGPSGNTIYFGEGSWLTVV.

This clone was detected once. V and J are TRBV7-2 and TRBJ2-5, with 9 bases aligning to TRBD2. Germline-derived CDR1 and CDR2 are SGHTA and FQGNSA. The CDR3 covers 18 residues. V shed 1 base, J shed 0 bases, and the junction held 9 bases outside the gene matches. As DNA, the CDR3 is TGTGCCAGCAGCTTAGTGGCGCTAGGCGGGAGGGACCAAGAGACCCAGTACTTC. Its translation is CASSLVALGGRDQETQYF. Complete variable domain (other parts from reference TRBV7-2 and TRBJ2-5): GAGVSQSPSNKVTEKGKDVELRCDPISGHTALYWYRQSLGQGLEFLIYFQGNSAPDKSGLPSDRFSAERTGGSVSTLTIQRTQQEDSAVYLCASSLVALGGRDQETQYFGPGTRLLVL.